This passage covers 29 T cell receptor beta chains from one sample sequenced in a study of blood T cell repertoires in COVID-19. Only in-frame clones appear in the TCRdb table, and some are missing; sequencing was by immunoSEQ multiplex PCR. The sample includes more than 150,000 clones, more than 75% seen only once; the top ten take approximately 15%. Sequences were obtained from PBMCs or T cells enriched from blood (not recorded which). The receptors stem from a man in his sixties who had been exposed to COVID-19.

In nucleotides, the CDR3 is TGTGCCAGCAGCTTAGTGCGGGATGGTCAGCCCCAGCATTTT. Amino acid sequence: CASSLVRDGQPQHF. The rearrangement joins TRBV7-2 to TRBJ1-5; D gene uncertain. V was cut by 1 base and J by 6 bases, with 10 bases left in between. The germline V gene encodes CDR1 SGHTA and CDR2 FQGNSA. The CDR3 contains 14 residues.

J is TRBJ1-5 and V is TRBV30; D is unclear. V lost 2 bases and J lost 0, with 14 bases in between. Germline values: CDR1 GTSNPN, CDR2 SVGIG (reference sequence). The length of the CDR3 is 16 residues. Written as DNA, the CDR3 is TGTGCCTGGAGTCCCATTGATTGGAGTAGCAATCAGCCCCAGCATTTT. It encodes CAWSPIDWSSNQPQHF. Filled out from reference TRBV30 and TRBJ1-5, the complete variable domain reads SQTIHQWPATLVQPVGSPLSLECTVEGTSNPNLYWYRQAAGRGLQLLFYSVGIGQISSEVPQNLSASRPQDRQFILSSKKLLLSDSGFYLCAWSPIDWSSNQPQHFGDGTRLSIL.

The genes are TRBV7-9 and TRBJ1-1; 7 bases map to TRBD1. Germline V gene lookup returns CDR1 SEHNR and CDR2 FQNEAQ (reference sequence). This CDR3 is 15 amino acids long. V lost 6 bases to trimming and J lost 4 bases; unmatched junction nucleotides: 11. The chain's CDR3 is CASRSEGGGVTEAFF. CDR3 sequence (DNA): TGTGCCAGCAGATCAGAAGGAGGGGGCGTCACTGAAGCTTTCTTT.

With regard to this clone: The same CDR3 also results from other DNA sequences found in this sample. The chain employs TRBV6-1 and TRBJ1-5; TRBD1 matches at 10 bases. Germline lookup yields CDR1 MNHNS and CDR2 SASEGT. The CDR3 sequence is 16 residues long. Losses at the gene ends were 2 bases for V and 2 bases for J; bases not matched to a gene: 3. The CDR3: CASSERTGGGNQPQHF. CDR3 DNA sequence: TGTGCCAGCAGTGAACGGACAGGGGGTGGCAATCAGCCCCAGCATTTT.

J is TRBJ2-1 and V is TRBV9; D gene uncertain. V dropped 2 bases and J dropped 5 bases, with 8 bases sitting between them. CDR3 length equals 13 residues. CDR1 is SGDLS and CDR2 is YYNGEE in the germline V gene. DNA for the CDR3: TGTGCCAGCAGCGTTGGGCCGAACAATGAGCAGTTCTTC. It encodes CASSVGPNNEQFF.

This clone has more than one count but fewer than ten. J is TRBJ1-4 and V is TRBV7-9; no reliable D call. With 5 bases removed from V and 8 bases from J, the gap between germline ends came to 18 bases. In germline, CDR1 is SEHNR, CDR2 FQNEAQ (reference sequence). The CDR3 is made up of 15 amino acids. CDR3 loop: CASSTHEGLQEKLFF. CDR3 nucleotides: TGTGCCAGCAGCACCCACGAGGGATTACAGGAAAAACTGTTTTTT.

This clone showed up just a few times. J is TRBJ1-2 and V is TRBV18; D may be TRBD1 (6 bases). Germline V gene sequence: CDR1 KGHSH, CDR2 LQKENI. CDR3 size: 12 residues. V lost 3 bases, J lost 8 bases, and 10 bases lay in between. In nucleotides, the CDR3 is TGTGCCAGCTCACCCGGGGGGGCCGGCTACACCTTC. Its translation is CASSPGGAGYTF.

This chain joins TRBV2 and TRBJ2-3; D gene unclear. V was clipped by 3 bases and J by 2 bases, with 12 bases between them. Germline CDR1 and CDR2: SNHLY and FYNNEI. The CDR3 contains 15 residues. CDR3 nucleotides: TGTGCCAGCAGTGACCCTCGTAGTACCACAGATACGCAGTATTTT. Translating it yields CASSDPRSTTDTQYF.

The gene calls are TRBV19 and TRBJ1-5; 7 bases match TRBD1. Germline V CDR1 and CDR2: LNHDA, SQIVND (reference sequence). The V gene end was trimmed by 4 bases and the J gene end by 9 bases; junction bases not matched to a gene: 12. CDR3 length equals 15 residues. The CDR3 loop reads CASSTTGISHRPQHF. The CDR3 region has the DNA TGTGCCAGTAGTACGACAGGGATCTCGCATCGGCCCCAGCATTTT.

This clone was observed once. The chain has TRBV27 and TRBJ1-2, with 9 bases fitting TRBD1. The length of the CDR3 is 14 residues. Trimming at V came to 6 bases and at J to 7 bases, leaving 9 bases not matched to a gene. Per germline, CDR1 MNHEY and CDR2 SMNVEV (reference sequence). CDR3: CASRRGQGGSGYTF. Here the CDR3 DNA reads TGTGCCAGCAGGAGGGGACAGGGTGGGTCTGGCTACACCTTC.

The rearrangement links TRBV6-5 to TRBJ1-5, with 9 bases fitting TRBD1. With 6 bases clipped from V and 7 bases from J, the junction kept 4 bases outside the gene matches. The CDR3 contains 13 residues. The germline CDR1 and CDR2 sequences are MNHEY and SVGAGI. CDR3 in amino acids: CASSTGGRQPQHF. CDR3 sequence (DNA): TGTGCCAGCAGCACAGGGGGCAGGCAGCCCCAGCATTTT.

This chain uses TRBV28 with TRBJ1-4, with TRBD1 identical over 9 bases. The CDR3 spans 14 residues. Germline CDR1 and CDR2: MDHEN and SYDVKM. With V trimmed by 4 bases and J by 7 bases, 4 bases remained unmatched. DNA for the CDR3: TGTGCCAGCAGTTACAGGGGGCTCGGTGAAAAACTGTTTTTT. It is translated as CASSYRGLGEKLFF.

This clone was seen a single time. The chain couples TRBV29-1 to TRBJ2-3; 7 bases are shared with TRBD1. The germline CDR1 and CDR2 sequences are SQVTM and ANQGSEA. The CDR3 is made up of 14 amino acids. With V trimmed by 2 bases and J by 7 bases, 9 bases remained unmatched. The CDR3 DNA is TGCAGCGTTGAAACCGATACAGGGGCAAATACGCAGTATTTT. Translation: CSVETDTGANTQYF.

This clone showed up just a few times. The rearrangement joins TRBV11-2 to TRBJ2-7; TRBD2 agrees at 14 bases. Germline-derived CDR1 and CDR2 are SGHAT and FQNNGV. V was pared by 5 bases and J by 2 bases, with 5 bases of the junction left unmatched. There are 16 residues in the CDR3. CDR3 sequence: CASSPGLAGGAYEQYF. CDR3 nucleotide sequence: TGTGCCAGCAGCCCAGGACTAGCGGGAGGAGCCTACGAGCAGTACTTC.

The chain carries TRBV29-1 and TRBJ1-1; the match to TRBD1 covers 9 bases. The CDR3 spans 13 residues. In germline, CDR1 is SQVTM, CDR2 ANQGSEA. V shed 7 bases, J shed 5 bases, and the junction held 8 bases outside the gene matches. For the CDR3, the DNA is TGCAGCGCCAGACAGGGGGAGTTTACTGAAGCTTTCTTT. This translates into CSARQGEFTEAFF. Full variable domain (outside the CDR3, taken from reference TRBV29-1 and TRBJ1-1): SAVISQKPSRDICQRGTSLTIQCQVDSQVTMMFWYRQQPGQSLTLIATANQGSEATYESGFVIDKFPISRPNLTFSTLTVSNMSPEDSSIYLCSARQGEFTEAFFGQGTRLTVV.

The chain links TRBV5-1 to TRBJ2-3; D uncertain. This CDR3 spans 14 amino acids. Looked up from germline, CDR1 is SGHRS and CDR2 is YFSETQ. Trimming removed 5 bases at V and 0 bases at J, with 10 bases between. The CDR3 loop reads CASRIWASTDTQYF. The CDR3 DNA sequence: TGCGCCAGCAGGATTTGGGCTAGCACAGATACGCAGTATTTT.

V and J are TRBV9 and TRBJ2-1; a weak D match, TRBD2 (6 bases). V was trimmed by 4 bases and J by 5 bases, leaving 19 bases between them. From germline, CDR1 is SGDLS and CDR2 YYNGEE. CDR3 length equals 16 residues. The CDR3 DNA reads as TGTGCCAGCAGCCAAGACCTGCGGGGCGGGAACAATGAGCAGTTCTTC. This gives the protein CASSQDLRGGNNEQFF.

This clone was picked up a small number of times. V is TRBV5-4 and J is TRBJ2-3; D is unclear. This CDR3 comprises 16 residues. Germline V lookup: CDR1 SGHNT, CDR2 YYREEE (reference sequence). V gave up 0 bases and J gave up 4 bases, with 15 bases separating them. This chain's CDR3 is CASSLGLATRPDTQYF. For the CDR3, the DNA is TGTGCCAGCAGCTTGGGGTTAGCAACGCGGCCAGATACGCAGTATTTT.

The chain combines TRBV5-1 with TRBJ1-2; TRBD1 might be the D (6 bases). The ends were cut back, 4 bases at V and 8 bases at J, with 12 bases in the middle. The germline gives CDR1 SGHRS, CDR2 YFSETQ. This CDR3 region has 12 residues. The CDR3 bases are TGCGCCAGCAGCACGGACAGAGACGGCTACACCTTC. As protein: CASSTDRDGYTF.

J is TRBJ1-6 and V is TRBV27, with 10 bases that match TRBD1. Trimming at V came to 5 bases and at J to 6 bases, leaving 4 bases not matched to a gene. Looked up from germline, CDR1 is MNHEY and CDR2 is SMNVEV (reference sequence). CDR3 length equals 15 residues. The CDR3 spells CASSPDRGLNSPLHF. CDR3 bases: TGTGCCAGCAGTCCCGACAGGGGGCTTAATTCACCCCTCCACTTT.

This sequence joins TRBV6-4 and TRBJ2-2, with D possibly matching TRBD1 (5 bases). The germline gives CDR1 MRHNA, CDR2 SNTAGT. Trimming left V 6 bases short and J 1 base short, with 9 bases between. The CDR3 sequence is 14 residues long. CDR3 DNA sequence: TGTGCCAGCAGCCCAGACAGGAACACCGGGGAGCTGTTTTTT. Protein: CASSPDRNTGELFF.

The gene calls are TRBV15 and TRBJ2-1, with 11 bases identical to TRBD2. This CDR3 contains 18 residues. V dropped 0 bases and J dropped 4; count of bases not matched to a gene: 8. Looked up from germline, CDR1 is LNHNV and CDR2 is YYDKDF (reference sequence). CDR3 nucleotide sequence: TGTGCCACCAGCAGAGACCCAGCCGGGACTAGCGGTTACAATGAGCAGTTCTTC. It is translated as CATSRDPAGTSGYNEQFF.

The chain is built from TRBV11-2 and TRBJ1-2, with D perhaps TRBD1 (5 bases). V was cut by 0 bases and J by 2 bases, with 7 bases left in between. The CDR3 consists of 14 residues. Germline V CDR1 and CDR2: SGHAT, FQNNGV. The CDR3 is CASSLDGGNYGYTF. CDR3 DNA sequence: TGTGCCAGCAGCTTAGATGGGGGGAACTATGGCTACACCTTC.

The chain employs TRBV5-4 and TRBJ2-4; 9 nucleotides align to TRBD1. CDR1 and CDR2 (germline): SGHNT, YYREEE (reference sequence). The CDR3 sequence is 14 residues long. The ends lost 3 bases at V and 8 bases at J; junction bases unmatched: 6. This CDR3 reads CASSSTGGRDIQYF. CDR3 nucleotide sequence: TGTGCCAGCAGCTCGACAGGGGGGAGAGACATTCAGTACTTC.

V and J are TRBV19 and TRBJ2-3, with TRBD2 identical over 13 bases. Germline V gene data show CDR1 as LNHDA and CDR2 as SQIVND (reference sequence). This CDR3 spans 17 amino acids. J gave up 1 base and V 5 bases, and 6 bases lay outside the gene matches. The CDR3 DNA reads TGTGCCAGTAGTTCCCGGACTAGCGGGAGTGGCACAGATACGCAGTATTTT. Translation gives CASSSRTSGSGTDTQYF.

The chain joins TRBV7-3 to TRBJ1-1; possible D gene TRBD1, 5 bases. The germline V and J ends were trimmed by 1 base and 2 bases, with 8 bases remaining between them. Germline V gene sequence: CDR1 SGHTA, CDR2 FQGTGA. The CDR3 loop spans 14 amino acids. CDR3 region: CASSLNGGNTEAFF. In DNA, the CDR3 is TGTGCCAGCAGCTTAAACGGGGGAAACACTGAAGCTTTCTTT. Full variable domain (remainder filled in from reference TRBV7-3 and TRBJ1-1): GAGVSQTPSNKVTEKGKYVELRCDPISGHTALYWYRQSLGQGPEFLIYFQGTGAADDSGLPNDRFFAVRPEGSVSTLKIQRTERGDSAVYLCASSLNGGNTEAFFGQGTRLTVV.

The chain employs TRBV5-1 and TRBJ2-2; D gene unclear. V was pared by 0 bases and J by 3 bases, with 9 bases between. Germline assignment: CDR1 SGHRS and CDR2 YFSETQ. The CDR3 is made up of 15 amino acids. CDR3 region: CASSLAVADTGELFF. In DNA form, the CDR3 reads TGCGCCAGCAGCTTGGCCGTGGCGGACACCGGGGAGCTGTTTTTT.

This clone was seen a handful of times. The chain is built from TRBV7-3 and TRBJ2-1; the D gene is possibly TRBD2 (6 bases). Germline CDR1 reads SGHTA; CDR2 reads FQGTGA. The CDR3 spans 13 residues. V was pared by 2 bases and J by 8 bases, with 10 bases between. CDR3 DNA: TGTGCCAGCAGCTTAGGGCAGCGGGATGAGCAGTTCTTC. It translates to CASSLGQRDEQFF.

This CDR3 reads CASSEGTSGKLQFF. CDR3 nucleotides: TGTGCCAGCAGTGAAGGAACTAGCGGAAAGTTGCAGTTCTTC. This sequence joins TRBV2 and TRBJ2-1; TRBD2 matches 8 bases. The trim removed 1 base at V and 12 bases at J, leaving 8 bases unmatched. The germline CDR1 and CDR2 sequences are SNHLY and FYNNEI. This CDR3 is 14 amino acids long.